A single sample is the source of the 15 T cell receptor beta chains below, sequenced in a study of technical replicates of blood from several donors. Some clones are missing from TCRdb's copy, which holds only in-frame ones; the method was immunoSEQ multiplex PCR. The sample records fewer than 90,000 clones, approximately 96% being singletons. The sequencing input was T cells isolated from PBMCs. These receptors were obtained from a human donor in good health.

The chain is built from TRBV27 and TRBJ1-1; D is ambiguous. Germline loops: CDR1 MNHEY, CDR2 SMNVEV (reference sequence). This CDR3 contains 11 residues. Trimming pared 5 bases from V and 6 bases from J, leaving 7 bases between. The CDR3 region is CASSDGAEAFF. CDR3 in DNA: TGTGCCAGCAGTGACGGAGCTGAAGCTTTCTTT.

The chain uses TRBV7-9 and TRBJ2-4, with a possible D match to TRBD1 (5 bases). The CDR3 runs to 15 residues. Germline V gives CDR1 SEHNR, CDR2 FQNEAQ (reference sequence). Between the trimmed V and J ends, which lost 5 bases and 2 bases, there was a span of 13 bases. CDR3 nucleotides: TGTGCCAGCAGCCTGGGGCAGGATCCCAAAAACATTCAGTACTTC. Its translation: CASSLGQDPKNIQYF.

This sequence joins TRBV11-3 and TRBJ2-3; perhaps TRBD2 as D (6 bases). CDR1 is SGHNT, CDR2 YENEEA, per germline. The CDR3 covers 17 residues. V was trimmed by 0 bases and J by 6 bases, leaving 19 bases between them. CDR3 bases: TGTGCCAGCAGCTTAGAGTTTCGGGGGACGAGAATGGATACGCAGTATTTT. It encodes CASSLEFRGTRMDTQYF.

The chain links TRBV6-5 to TRBJ1-1, with D perhaps TRBD1 (5 bases). This CDR3 comprises 15 residues. Between the trimmed V and J ends, which lost 6 bases and 1 base, there was a span of 15 bases. Germline V lookup: CDR1 MNHEY, CDR2 SVGAGI. DNA for the CDR3: TGTGCCAGCAGCAGCGGGGGGGTGGGGAACACTGAAGCTTTCTTT. Translated, it gives CASSSGGVGNTEAFF.

This clone was seen just once. The chain combines TRBV18 with TRBJ1-2; D possibly corresponds to TRBD1 (5 bases). The CDR3 spans 14 residues. Germline V gene sequence: CDR1 KGHSH, CDR2 LQKENI. V lost 4 bases to trimming and J lost 2 bases, with 11 bases between them. The DNA of the CDR3 is TGTGCCAGCTCACTAGGGACTACCAACTATGGCTACACCTTC. This sequence encodes CASSLGTTNYGYTF.

This rearrangement joins TRBV11-3 to TRBJ2-5, with TRBD2 matching over 7 bases. The length of the CDR3 is 15 residues. Germline V gene data show CDR1 as SGHNT and CDR2 as YENEEA. The trim removed 1 base at V and 1 base at J, leaving 3 bases unmatched. The CDR3 DNA reads TGTGCCAGCAGCTTAGGGGCTAGCGGCCAAGAGACCCAGTACTTC. This sequence encodes CASSLGASGQETQYF.

The table lists this clone with a few counts. This chain joins TRBV10-1 and TRBJ2-2; D might be TRBD2 (5 bases). This CDR3 has 12 residues. CDR1 and CDR2 from the germline V gene are WNHNN and SYGVQD (reference sequence). V lost 7 bases and J 3 bases, leaving 6 bases between the germline ends. CDR3 region: CASKGDTGELFF. CDR3 DNA: TGCGCCAGCAAGGGAGACACCGGGGAGCTGTTTTTT.

The chain uses TRBV11-3 and TRBJ2-1; 9 positions agree with TRBD2. The CDR3 spans 18 residues. The V and J ends lost 1 base and 3 bases, in that order; junction bases with no gene match: 10. In germline, CDR1 is SGHNT, CDR2 YENEEA. CDR3 in DNA: TGTGCCAGCAGCTTAGTTGTCGCGGGGGGGAATTACTACAATGAGCAGTTCTTC. Its protein product is CASSLVVAGGNYYNEQFF.

The J gene is TRBJ2-7, the V gene TRBV4-1, with TRBD2 identical over 12 bases. In germline, CDR1 is MGHRA, CDR2 YSYEKL. The length of the CDR3 is 14 residues. V was pared by 5 bases and J by 5 bases, with 4 bases of the junction left unmatched. The CDR3 loop reads CASSGGLAGDEQYF. The CDR3 region has the DNA TGCGCCAGCAGCGGGGGACTAGCGGGTGACGAGCAGTACTTC.

This sequence joins TRBV11-2 and TRBJ1-4; D is uncertain. V was clipped by 5 bases and J by 4 bases, with 14 bases between them. Germline V gene sequence: CDR1 SGHAT, CDR2 FQNNGV. CDR3 size: 15 residues. Here the CDR3 DNA reads TGTGCCAGCAGCCCCCGATTCCAGGATAATGAAAAACTGTTTTTT. Translation gives CASSPRFQDNEKLFF.

The chain recombines TRBV5-6 with TRBJ1-2; the match to TRBD1 covers 7 bases. The CDR3 has 16 amino acids. With 7 bases clipped from V and 4 bases from J, the junction kept 16 bases outside the gene matches. Germline V gene sequence: CDR1 SGHDT, CDR2 YYEEEE. CDR3 nucleotides: TGTGCCAGCGAGCAATTGAGGGCGGACAGGAGCTATGGCTACACCTTC. This sequence encodes CASEQLRADRSYGYTF.

The chain combines TRBV9 with TRBJ1-4; 11 bases align to TRBD1. CDR1 is SGDLS, CDR2 YYNGEE, per germline. The CDR3 sequence is 15 residues long. The trim removed 4 bases at V and 8 bases at J, leaving 7 bases unmatched. CDR3 sequence (DNA): TGTGCCAGCAGCCCCCGGACAGGGGGCTTGGAAAAACTGTTTTTT. Protein: CASSPRTGGLEKLFF.

The rearrangement joins TRBV11-3 to TRBJ2-1; 7 bases line up with TRBD1. CDR3 length: 20 amino acids. Germline V gene sequence: CDR1 SGHNT, CDR2 YENEEA. The ends lost 5 bases at V and 0 bases at J; junction bases unmatched: 19. The CDR3 is CASSEGARTYVRYSYNEQFF. The CDR3 DNA reads as TGTGCCAGCAGCGAGGGGGCGCGAACCTATGTGCGGTACTCCTACAATGAGCAGTTCTTC.

This rearrangement joins TRBV6-1 to TRBJ1-3; D call uncertain. CDR3 length: 15 residues. The V end lost 3 bases, the J end lost 2 bases, and 11 bases lay between the germline ends. The germline V gene encodes CDR1 MNHNS and CDR2 SASEGT. CDR3 DNA sequence: TGTGCCAGCAGTGAGGTTGGGGAGCCTGGAAACACCATATATTTT. It encodes CASSEVGEPGNTIYF.

The chain has TRBV7-6 and TRBJ2-3; a weak D match, TRBD2 (5 bases). V lost 0 bases to trimming and J lost 1 base, with 11 bases between them. The CDR3 sequence is 16 residues long. Germline-derived CDR1 and CDR2 are SGHVS and FNYEAQ. The chain's CDR3 is CASSLARMRGTDTQYF. Here the CDR3 DNA reads TGTGCCAGCAGCTTAGCGCGTATGCGGGGCACAGATACGCAGTATTTT.